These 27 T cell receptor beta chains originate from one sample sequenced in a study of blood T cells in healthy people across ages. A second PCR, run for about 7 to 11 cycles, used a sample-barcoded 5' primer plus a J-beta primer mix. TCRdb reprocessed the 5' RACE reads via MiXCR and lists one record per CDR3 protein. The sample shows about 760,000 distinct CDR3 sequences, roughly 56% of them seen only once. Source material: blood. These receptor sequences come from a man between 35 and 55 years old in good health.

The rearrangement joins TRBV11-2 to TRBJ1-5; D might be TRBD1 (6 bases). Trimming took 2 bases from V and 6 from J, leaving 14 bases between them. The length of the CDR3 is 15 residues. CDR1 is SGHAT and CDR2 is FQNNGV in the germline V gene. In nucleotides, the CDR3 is TGTGCCAGCAGCTTAAATACAGGGACGGGTCAGCCCCAGCATTTT. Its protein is CASSLNTGTGQPQHF.

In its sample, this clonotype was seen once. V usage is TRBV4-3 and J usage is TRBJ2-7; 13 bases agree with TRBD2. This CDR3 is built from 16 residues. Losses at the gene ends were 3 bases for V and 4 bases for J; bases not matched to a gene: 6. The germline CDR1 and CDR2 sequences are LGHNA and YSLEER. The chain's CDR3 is CASSHGGLAGEYEQYF. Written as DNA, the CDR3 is TGCGCCAGCAGCCACGGAGGACTAGCGGGGGAGTACGAGCAGTACTTC.

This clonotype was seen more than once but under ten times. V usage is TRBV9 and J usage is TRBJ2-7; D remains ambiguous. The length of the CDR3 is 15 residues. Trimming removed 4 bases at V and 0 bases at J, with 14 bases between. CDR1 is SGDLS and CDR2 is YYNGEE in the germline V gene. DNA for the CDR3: TGTGCCAGCAGCCCAACTGGGGTTCACTCCTACGAGCAGTACTTC. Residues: CASSPTGVHSYEQYF.

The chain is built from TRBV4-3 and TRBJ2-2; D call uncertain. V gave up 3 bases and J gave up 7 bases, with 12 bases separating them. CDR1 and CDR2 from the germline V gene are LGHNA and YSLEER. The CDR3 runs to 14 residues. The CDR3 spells CASSQGQSYGELFF. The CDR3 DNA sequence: TGCGCCAGCAGCCAGGGCCAGAGTTACGGGGAGCTGTTTTTT.

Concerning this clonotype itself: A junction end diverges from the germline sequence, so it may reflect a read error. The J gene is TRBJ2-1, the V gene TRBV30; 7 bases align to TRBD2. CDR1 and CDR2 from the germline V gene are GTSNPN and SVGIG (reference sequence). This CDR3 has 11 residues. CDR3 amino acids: CAGSGTGEQFF. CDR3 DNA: TGTGCCGGGAGCGGGACGGGTGAGCAGTTCTTC.

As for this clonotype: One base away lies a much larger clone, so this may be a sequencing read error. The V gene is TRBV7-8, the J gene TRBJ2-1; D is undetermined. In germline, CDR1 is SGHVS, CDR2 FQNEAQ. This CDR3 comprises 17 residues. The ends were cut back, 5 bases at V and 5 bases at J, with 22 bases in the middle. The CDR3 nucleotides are TGTGCCAGCAGCCACAGTCGTCGACGAGCGCCAAACAATGAGCAGTTCTTC. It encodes CASSHSRRRAPNNEQFF.

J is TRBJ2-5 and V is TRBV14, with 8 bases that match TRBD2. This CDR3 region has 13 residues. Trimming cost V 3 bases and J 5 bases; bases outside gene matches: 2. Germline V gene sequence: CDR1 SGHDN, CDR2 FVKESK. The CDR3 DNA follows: TGTGCCAGCAGCCAGGGACTAGTCGAGACCCAGTACTTC. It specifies CASSQGLVETQYF.

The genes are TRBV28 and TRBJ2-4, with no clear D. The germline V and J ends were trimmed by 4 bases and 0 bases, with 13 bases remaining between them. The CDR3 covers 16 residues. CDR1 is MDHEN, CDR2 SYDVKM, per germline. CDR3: CASSYLVGLAKNIQYF. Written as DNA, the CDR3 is TGTGCCAGCAGTTACCTAGTCGGTTTAGCCAAAAACATTCAGTACTTC.

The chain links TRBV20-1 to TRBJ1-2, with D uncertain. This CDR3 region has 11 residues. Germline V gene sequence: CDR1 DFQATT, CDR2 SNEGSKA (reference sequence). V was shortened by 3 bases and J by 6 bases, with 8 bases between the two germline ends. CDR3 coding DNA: TGCAGTGCTAGTGAGGCAGATGGCTACACCTTC. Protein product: CSASEADGYTF.

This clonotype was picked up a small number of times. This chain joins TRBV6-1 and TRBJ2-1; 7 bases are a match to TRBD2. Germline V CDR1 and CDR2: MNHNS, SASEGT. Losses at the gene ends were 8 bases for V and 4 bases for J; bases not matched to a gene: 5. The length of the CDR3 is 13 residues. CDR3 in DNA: TGTGCCAGCGGAGGGACTATTTACAATGAGCAGTTCTTC. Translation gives CASGGTIYNEQFF.

CDR3 sequence: CASSTPGLQQYF. The CDR3 DNA sequence: TGTGCCAGCAGCACTCCGGGCCTTCAGCAGTATTTT. The rearrangement joins TRBV12-3 or TRBV12-4 to TRBJ2-3; D is unresolved. V was pared by 6 bases and J by 11 bases, with 15 bases between. CDR3 length: 12 residues.

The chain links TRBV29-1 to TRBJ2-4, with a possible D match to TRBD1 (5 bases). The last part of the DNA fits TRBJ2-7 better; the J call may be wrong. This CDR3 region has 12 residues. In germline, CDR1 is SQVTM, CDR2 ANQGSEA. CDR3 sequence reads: CSAQRGDYEQYF. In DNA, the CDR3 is TGCAGCGCCCAAAGGGGCGACTACGAGCAGTACTTC.

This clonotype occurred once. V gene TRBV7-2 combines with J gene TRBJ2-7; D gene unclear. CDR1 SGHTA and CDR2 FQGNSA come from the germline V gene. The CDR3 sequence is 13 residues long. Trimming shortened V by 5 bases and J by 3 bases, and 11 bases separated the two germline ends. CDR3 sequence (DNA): TGTGCCAGCAGCCCCGACGGGTACTACGAGCAGTACTTC. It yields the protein CASSPDGYYEQYF.

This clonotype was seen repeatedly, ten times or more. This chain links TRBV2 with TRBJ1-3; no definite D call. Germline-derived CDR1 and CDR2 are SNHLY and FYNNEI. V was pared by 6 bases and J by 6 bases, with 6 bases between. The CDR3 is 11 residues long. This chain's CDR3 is CASSQLNTIYF. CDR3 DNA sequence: TGTGCCAGCAGCCAATTAAACACCATATATTTT.

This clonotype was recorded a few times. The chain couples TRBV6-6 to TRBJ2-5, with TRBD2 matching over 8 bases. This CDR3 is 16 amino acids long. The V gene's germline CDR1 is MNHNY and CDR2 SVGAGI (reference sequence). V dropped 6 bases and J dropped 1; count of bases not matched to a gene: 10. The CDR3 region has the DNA TGTGCCAGCAGGGACTTAGCGGGAAAATTCCAAGAGACCCAGTACTTC. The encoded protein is CASRDLAGKFQETQYF.

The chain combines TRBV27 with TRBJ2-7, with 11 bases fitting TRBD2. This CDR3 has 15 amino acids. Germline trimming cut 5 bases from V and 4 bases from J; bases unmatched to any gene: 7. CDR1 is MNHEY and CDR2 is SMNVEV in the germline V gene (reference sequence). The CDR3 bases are TGTGCCAGCAGTCATTCTAGCGGGAGGATTTACGAGCAGTACTTC. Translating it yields CASSHSSGRIYEQYF.

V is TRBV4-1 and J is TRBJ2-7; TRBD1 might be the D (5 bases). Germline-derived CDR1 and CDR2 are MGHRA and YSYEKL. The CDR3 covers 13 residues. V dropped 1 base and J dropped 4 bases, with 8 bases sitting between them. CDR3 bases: TGCGCCAGCAGCCAAGGACAGCTTTACGAGCAGTACTTC. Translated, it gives CASSQGQLYEQYF.

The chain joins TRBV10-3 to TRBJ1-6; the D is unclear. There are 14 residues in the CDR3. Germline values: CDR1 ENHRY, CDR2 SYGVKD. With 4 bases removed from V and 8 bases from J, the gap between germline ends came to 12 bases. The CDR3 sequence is CAISAERADSPLHF. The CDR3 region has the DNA TGTGCCATCAGTGCGGAGAGGGCGGATTCACCCCTCCACTTT.

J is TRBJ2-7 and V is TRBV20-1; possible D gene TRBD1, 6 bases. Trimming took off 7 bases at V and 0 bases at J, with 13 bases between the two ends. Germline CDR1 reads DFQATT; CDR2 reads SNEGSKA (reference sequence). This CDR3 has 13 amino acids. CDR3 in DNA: TGCAGTGGTGGGGGCAGGAGCTCCTACGAGCAGTACTTC. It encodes CSGGGRSSYEQYF.

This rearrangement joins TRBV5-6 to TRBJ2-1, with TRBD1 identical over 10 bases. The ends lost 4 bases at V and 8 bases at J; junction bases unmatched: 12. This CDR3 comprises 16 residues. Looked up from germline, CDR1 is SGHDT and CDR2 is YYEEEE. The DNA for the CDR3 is TGTGCCAGCAGCCGGGCCGGGACAGGGGCCAAAGATGAGCAGTTCTTC. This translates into CASSRAGTGAKDEQFF.

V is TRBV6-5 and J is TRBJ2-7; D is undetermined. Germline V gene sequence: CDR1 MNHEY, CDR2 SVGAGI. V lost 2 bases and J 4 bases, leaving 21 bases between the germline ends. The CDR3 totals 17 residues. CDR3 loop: CASSYTTVYGGHYEQYF. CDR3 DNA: TGTGCCAGCAGTTACACAACCGTGTACGGTGGGCATTACGAGCAGTACTTC.

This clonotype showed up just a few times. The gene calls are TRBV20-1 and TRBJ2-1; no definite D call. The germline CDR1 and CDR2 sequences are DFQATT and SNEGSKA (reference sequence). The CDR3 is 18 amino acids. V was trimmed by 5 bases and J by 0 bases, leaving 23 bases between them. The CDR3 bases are TGCAGTGCTCGACTCCTAAGTTGGGCGGAGACCTCCTACAATGAGCAGTTCTTC. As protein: CSARLLSWAETSYNEQFF.

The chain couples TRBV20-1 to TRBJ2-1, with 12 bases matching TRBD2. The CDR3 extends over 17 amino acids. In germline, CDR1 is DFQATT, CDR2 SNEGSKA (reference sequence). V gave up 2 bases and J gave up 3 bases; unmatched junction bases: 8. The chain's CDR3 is CSARQFRTSGIYNEQFF. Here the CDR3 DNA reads TGCAGTGCTAGACAATTTCGGACTAGCGGGATCTACAATGAGCAGTTCTTC.

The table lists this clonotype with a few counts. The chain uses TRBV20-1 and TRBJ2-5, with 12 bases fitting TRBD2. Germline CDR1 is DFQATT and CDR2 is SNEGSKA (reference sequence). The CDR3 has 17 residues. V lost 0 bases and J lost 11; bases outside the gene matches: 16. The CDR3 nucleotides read TGCAGTGCTAGAGATCCCACTAGCGGGAGGACCCTGGGTGAGCAGTACTTC. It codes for CSARDPTSGRTLGEQYF.

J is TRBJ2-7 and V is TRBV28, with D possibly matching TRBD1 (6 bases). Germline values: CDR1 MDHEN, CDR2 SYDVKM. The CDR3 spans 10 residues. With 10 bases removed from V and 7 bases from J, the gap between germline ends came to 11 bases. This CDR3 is CAIDTGEQYF. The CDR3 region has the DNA TGTGCCATCGATACAGGGGAGCAGTACTTC.

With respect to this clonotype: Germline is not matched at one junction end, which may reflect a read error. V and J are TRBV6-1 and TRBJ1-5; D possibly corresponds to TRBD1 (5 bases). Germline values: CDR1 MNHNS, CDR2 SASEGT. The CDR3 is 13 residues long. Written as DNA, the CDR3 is TGTGCCAGCAGTGAACAGAACAGACAGCCCCGGCATTTT. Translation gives CASSEQNRQPRHF.

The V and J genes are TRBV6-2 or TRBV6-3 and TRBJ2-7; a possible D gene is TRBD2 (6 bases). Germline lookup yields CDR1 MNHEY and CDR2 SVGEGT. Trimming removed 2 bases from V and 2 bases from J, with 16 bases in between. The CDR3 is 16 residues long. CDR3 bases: TGTGCCAGCAGTTACCCATTGCGGGACGCTGCCTACGAGCAGTACTTC. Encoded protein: CASSYPLRDAAYEQYF.